This TCR beta chain came from a study of identical twins. Findings and caveats of the study: Monozygotic twin pairs showed more out-of-frame TCR alpha sharing than models estimated.

This clonotype has just a few counts. Its antigen is not known. MiXCR, run by TCRdb on the 5' RACE reads, gives a single entry per CDR3 protein. The repertoire has fewer than 350,000 distinct CDR3 sequences, more than 6.5% of them found once; the top ten carry 2% to 2.5%. These data also formed part of another study, on yellow fever vaccine responses in identical twins.

This clonotype was sampled from a woman between 18 and 29 years old in good health. The specimen sequenced was memory (CD45RO+) T cells sorted from blood.

The CDR3 here is CASTPEGAGDVNTQYF. The CDR3 nucleotides read TGTGCCAGTACCCCAGAGGGGGCGGGAGATGTGAATACGCAGTATTTT. This chain joins TRBV19 and TRBJ2-3; either TRBD1 or TRBD2 may supply D (7 bases each). This CDR3 comprises 16 residues. Germline V CDR1 and CDR2: LNHDA, SQIVND (reference sequence). V lost 7 bases to trimming and J lost 7 bases, with 24 bases between them.